This TCR beta chain appears in the sequencing data of a study of blood T cell repertoires in COVID-19. V was trimmed by 1 base and J by 7 bases, leaving 15 bases between them. The CDR3 is made up of 15 amino acids. In germline, CDR1 is SGHRS, CDR2 YFSETQ. Profiling relied on immunoSEQ multiplex PCR, and the TCRdb table lists in-frame clones only, not all of them. The data hold 55,000 to 90,000 clones, with 80% to 85% observed a single time. Sequences were obtained from peripheral blood. The gene calls are TRBV5-1 and TRBJ1-5, with D uncertain. The sequence came from a woman aged 55-69 years with acute or convalescent COVID-19. CDR3 protein: CASSLSGLQAQPQHF. The CDR3 DNA is TGCGCCAGCAGCTTGTCCGGACTTCAGGCCCAGCCCCAGCATTTT.